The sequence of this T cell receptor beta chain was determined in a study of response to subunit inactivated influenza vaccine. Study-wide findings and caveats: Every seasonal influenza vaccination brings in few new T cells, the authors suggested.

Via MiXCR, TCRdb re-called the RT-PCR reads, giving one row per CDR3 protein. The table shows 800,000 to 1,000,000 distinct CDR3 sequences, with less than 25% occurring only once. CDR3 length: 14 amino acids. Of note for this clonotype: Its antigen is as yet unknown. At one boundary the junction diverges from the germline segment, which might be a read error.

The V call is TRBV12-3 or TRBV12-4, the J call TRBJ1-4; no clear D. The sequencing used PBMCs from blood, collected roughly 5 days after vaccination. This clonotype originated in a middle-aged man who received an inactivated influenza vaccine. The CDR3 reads CASTLISTNEKLFF. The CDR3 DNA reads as TGTGCCAGCACTTTAATTTCAACTAATGAAAAACTGTTTTTT.